The rows below give T cell receptor beta chains drawn from one sample of a study of early T cells in non-severe SARS-CoV-2 infection. TCRdb reprocessed the 5' RACE reads via MiXCR and lists one record per CDR3 protein. Of approximately 69,000 distinct CDR3 sequences listed, about 9.4% are singletons. Source material: whole blood. Receptor source: an adult who was a healthcare worker with PCR-confirmed SARS-CoV-2 infection or an uninfected control (not recorded which). Each CDR3 is given with its conserved first and last residue. The order of the fields is V gene, J gene, clone size, D gene, CDR3 length, CDR3 DNA, CDR3 protein. D genes are given only for firm matches. Only part of the rows carry a size: once, few, many, or a class if the clone is expanded.

V: TRBV4-1
J: TRBJ2-3
size: many
D: TRBD1
length: 18
DNA: TGCGCCAGCAGCCATATCGTCCCAGGACAGGGCCACTCTTATACGCAGTATTTT
CDR3: CASSHIVPGQGHSYTQYF

V: TRBV19
J: TRBJ2-7
size: many
D: TRBD1
length: 14
DNA: TGTGCCAGTAGTATAGCACAGGGGGCCTCCGAGCAGTACTTC
CDR3: CASSIAQGASEQYF

V: TRBV2
J: TRBJ2-1
size: few
D: TRBD2
length: 16
DNA: TGTGCCAGCAGTAGACTAGCGGGGGCCACAGGAAATGAGCAGTTCTTC
CDR3: CASSRLAGATGNEQFF

V: TRBV20-1
J: TRBJ2-4
size: -
D: -
length: 14
DNA: TGCAGTGCTAGGAACCCTGGCAGGGAAAACATTCAGTACTTC
CDR3: CSARNPGRENIQYF

V: TRBV7-9
J: TRBJ2-7
size: -
D: TRBD1
length: 15
DNA: TGTGCCAGCAGCTTAGGGGGACAGGGGGCTTACGAGCAGTACTTC
CDR3: CASSLGGQGAYEQYF

V: TRBV10-2
J: TRBJ1-5
size: many
D: TRBD1
length: 14
DNA: TGCGCCAGCAGTCTAGGACAGGGGAGTAGACCCCAGCATTTT
CDR3: CASSLGQGSRPQHF

V: TRBV29-1
J: TRBJ2-6
size: -
D: -
length: 14
DNA: TGCAGCGTTGCCCCCTCCGCTGGGGCCAACGTCCTGACTTTC
CDR3: CSVAPSAGANVLTF

V: TRBV27
J: TRBJ1-4
size: -
D: -
length: 14
DNA: TGTGCCAGCAGTAAGGAACAGAAGAATGAAAAACTGTTTTTT
CDR3: CASSKEQKNEKLFF

V: TRBV5-1
J: TRBJ2-1
size: many
D: TRBD2
length: 15
DNA: TGCGCCAGCAGCTTAAGCGGGAGGGCCGAACGGGAGCAGTTCTTC
CDR3: CASSLSGRAEREQFF

V: TRBV6-6
J: TRBJ1-1
size: -
D: TRBD1
length: 12
DNA: TGTGCCAGCAGAGTACAGGGGGCTGAAGCTTTCTTT
CDR3: CASRVQGAEAFF

V: TRBV19
J: TRBJ2-7
size: few
D: -
length: 13
DNA: TGTGCCAGTAGTACCTCGGGACCCTACGAGCAGTACTTC
CDR3: CASSTSGPYEQYF